What follows are 23 T cell receptor beta chains derived from one specimen sequenced in a study of shared clonotypes between healthy human individuals. The assay was immunoSEQ multiplex PCR, and TCRdb's table has in-frame clones only and misses some. The profile shows about 680,000 clones, 92% of them singletons. Positive CCR7 selection of CD45RO-negative cells yielded the naive CD8 cells, and terminally differentiated effector memory CD45RA+ cells were excluded. The sequenced sample was naive CD8+ T cells sorted from blood. Every receptor here comes from a man aged 25 to 40 in good health.

The chain recombines TRBV5-4 with TRBJ1-4; the D gene is possibly TRBD1 (6 bases). V lost 3 bases to trimming and J lost 7 bases, with 16 bases between them. In germline, CDR1 is SGHNT, CDR2 YYREEE (reference sequence). This CDR3 contains 15 residues. The CDR3: CASSSGGGRREKLFF. The CDR3 nucleotides are TGTGCCAGCAGCTCGGGAGGGGGGCGGCGTGAAAAACTGTTTTTT.

The genes are TRBV9 and TRBJ2-3; TRBD1 matches 7 bases. Germline loops: CDR1 SGDLS, CDR2 YYNGEE. Unmatched junction bases numbered 14, after V lost 4 bases and J lost 6 bases. The CDR3 is 16 amino acids. Written as DNA, the CDR3 is TGTGCCAGCAGCCCGGAGACAGGGCCGTCGGGGGATACGCAGTATTTT. This translates into CASSPETGPSGDTQYF.

In DNA form, the CDR3 reads TGTGCCAGCAGCGTATCTAGCGGGATAATAGATGAGCAGTTCTTC. Its protein is CASSVSSGIIDEQFF. The chain uses TRBV9 and TRBJ2-1; TRBD2 matches 9 bases. From germline, CDR1 is SGDLS and CDR2 YYNGEE. V shed 1 base, J shed 8 bases, and the junction held 7 bases outside the gene matches. The CDR3 covers 15 residues.

The chain uses TRBV28 and TRBJ2-7; D is undetermined. Germline V gene data show CDR1 as MDHEN and CDR2 as SYDVKM. The CDR3 length is 15 residues. Trimming cost V 4 bases and J 0 bases, with 13 bases left between them. The CDR3 loop reads CASSSYYLNSYEQYF. CDR3 DNA sequence: TGTGCCAGCAGTTCTTACTACCTGAACTCCTACGAGCAGTACTTC.

CDR3 sequence reads: CASSKERGRGLVPEKLFF. The CDR3 coding sequence is TGTGCCAGCAGCAAAGAAAGGGGTCGGGGCCTCGTTCCTGAAAAACTGTTTTTT. The chain couples TRBV21-1 to TRBJ1-4. TRBV21-1 is a pseudogene. This CDR3 is built from 18 residues.

The chain combines TRBV10-3 with TRBJ2-3; a possible D gene is TRBD1 (6 bases). V gave up 3 bases and J gave up 2 bases, with 12 bases separating them. Germline CDR1 reads ENHRY; CDR2 reads SYGVKD. This CDR3 is built from 15 residues. The CDR3 sequence is CAISERGSVTDTQYF. The CDR3 DNA is TGTGCCATCAGTGAAAGGGGGAGTGTCACAGATACGCAGTATTTT.

This chain uses TRBV28 with TRBJ2-5; D possibly corresponds to TRBD1 (6 bases). The CDR3 extends over 16 amino acids. From germline, CDR1 is MDHEN and CDR2 SYDVKM. Trimming took 6 bases from V and 4 from J, leaving 21 bases between them. The CDR3 sequence is CASRDPGQLNAETQYF. In DNA, the CDR3 is TGTGCCAGCAGAGACCCGGGACAACTGAATGCAGAGACCCAGTACTTC. Drawing the rest from reference TRBV28 and TRBJ2-5, the complete variable domain is DVKVTQSSRYLVKRTGEKVFLECVQDMDHENMFWYRQDPGLGLRLIYFSYDVKMKEKGDIPEGYSVSREKKERFSLILESASTNQTSMYLCASRDPGQLNAETQYFGPGTRLLVL.

With regard to this clone: The junction departs from germline at one end; a sequencing error may be responsible. The V and J genes are TRBV7-7 and TRBJ2-7; the match to TRBD1 covers 8 bases. This CDR3 region has 15 residues. Germline lookup yields CDR1 SSHAT and CDR2 FNYEAQ (reference sequence). CDR3 protein: CASSLVVDRVYEQYF. For the CDR3, the DNA is TGTGCTAGCAGCTTAGTAGTGGACAGGGTGTACGAGCAGTACTTC.

J is TRBJ2-7 and V is TRBV19; no clear D gene. With 4 bases removed from V and 5 bases from J, the gap between germline ends came to 12 bases. The CDR3 covers 13 residues. Germline CDR1 LNHDA, CDR2 SQIVND (reference sequence). The CDR3 region has the DNA TGTGCCAGTAGTAGCCCCCTTTCCAACGAGCAGTACTTC. Protein: CASSSPLSNEQYF.

This rearrangement joins TRBV9 to TRBJ2-7; no reliable D call. With 4 bases removed from V and 5 bases from J, the gap between germline ends came to 7 bases. Germline CDR1 and CDR2: SGDLS and YYNGEE. CDR3 length equals 11 residues. CDR3 DNA: TGTGCCAGCAGCCCAGGTAACGAGCAGTACTTC. Amino acid sequence: CASSPGNEQYF.

The rearrangement joins TRBV7-6 to TRBJ2-2; TRBD1 agrees at 12 bases. CDR3 length: 17 residues. V lost 5 bases, J lost 2 bases, and 6 bases stayed unmatched. The germline gives CDR1 SGHVS, CDR2 FNYEAQ. This chain's CDR3 is CASSRDRGRINTGELFF. The CDR3 region has the DNA TGTGCCAGCAGCAGGGACAGGGGGCGAATCAACACCGGGGAGCTGTTTTTT.

This clone was detected once. This chain connects TRBV10-2 to TRBJ1-2; 10 bases agree with TRBD1. The CDR3 contains 15 residues. V shed 6 bases, J shed 7 bases, and the junction held 11 bases outside the gene matches. CDR1 is WSHSY, CDR2 SAAADI, per germline. CDR3 bases: TGCGCCAGCAGCGTTTTCGGGACAGGGGAAGGTGGCTACACCTTC. Residues: CASSVFGTGEGGYTF.

CDR3 in amino acids: CASSLTANTEAFF. The CDR3 DNA sequence: TGTGCCAGCAGTTTGACAGCGAACACTGAAGCTTTCTTT. The chain recombines TRBV27 with TRBJ1-1; weak D call: TRBD1 (5 bases). Trimming took off 3 bases at V and 1 base at J, with 6 bases between the two ends. The CDR3 is 13 amino acids. CDR1 is MNHEY, CDR2 SMNVEV, per germline (reference sequence).

V is TRBV11-3 and J is TRBJ2-3; 11 bases match TRBD2. The CDR3 is made up of 13 amino acids. V shed 5 bases and J 8 bases; nucleotides not matched to a gene: 3. CDR1 is SGHNT, CDR2 YENEEA, per germline. The CDR3 DNA is TGTGCCAGCAGCGACGGGACTAGCGGTACGCAGTATTTT. Its protein is CASSDGTSGTQYF.

V gene TRBV5-1 combines with J gene TRBJ2-3, with a weak D call TRBD2 (5 bases). CDR3 size: 15 residues. Germline V gives CDR1 SGHRS, CDR2 YFSETQ. V lost 0 bases and J 1 base, leaving 9 bases between the germline ends. CDR3 loop: CASSLGELGTDTQYF. CDR3 sequence (DNA): TGCGCCAGCAGCTTGGGGGAGTTAGGCACAGATACGCAGTATTTT.

CDR3 DNA sequence: TGCAGCGTTGAAGATGGTTTTGAGGGGGGGGCGGCTTTCTTT. Protein product: CSVEDGFEGGAAFF. The V call is TRBV29-1, the J call TRBJ1-1; possible D gene TRBD1, 6 bases. The CDR3 sequence is 14 residues long. V was cut by 0 bases and J by 11 bases, with 19 bases left in between. The germline V gene has CDR1 SQVTM and CDR2 ANQGSEA.

This sequence joins TRBV29-1 and TRBJ2-1; D might be TRBD2 (6 bases). Trimming left V 6 bases short and J 4 bases short, with 13 bases between. Germline lookup yields CDR1 SQVTM and CDR2 ANQGSEA. The CDR3 loop spans 13 amino acids. Here the CDR3 reads CSVWREEYNEQFF. The CDR3 DNA reads TGCAGCGTGTGGAGGGAGGAGTACAATGAGCAGTTCTTC.

This clone was picked up a small number of times. The chain links TRBV27 to TRBJ1-4; the D is unclear. The CDR3 has 14 amino acids. The V gene lost 6 bases and the J gene lost 8 bases, with 16 bases spanning the gap. The germline gives CDR1 MNHEY, CDR2 SMNVEV (reference sequence). For the CDR3, the DNA is TGTGCCAGCAGGAGGACTCACCCGGGGGAAAAACTGTTTTTT. Amino acid sequence: CASRRTHPGEKLFF. The full variable domain, with the rest looked up from reference TRBV27 and TRBJ1-4, is EAQVTQNPRYLITVTGKKLTVTCSQNMNHEYMSWYRQDPGLGLRQIYYSMNVEVTDKGDVPEGYKVSRKEKRNFPLILESPSPNQTSLYFCASRRTHPGEKLFFGSGTQLSVL.

This chain connects TRBV9 to TRBJ2-7, with D tentatively TRBD1 or TRBD2 (5 bases each). The germline CDR1 and CDR2 sequences are SGDLS and YYNGEE. Trimming cost V 0 bases and J 4 bases, with 14 bases left between them. CDR3 length: 15 amino acids. CDR3 nucleotide sequence: TGTGCCAGCAGCGTAGCTGACGGGGCTGGATACGAGCAGTACTTC. Amino acids: CASSVADGAGYEQYF.

The chain combines TRBV19 with TRBJ2-1; TRBD2 agrees at 15 bases. The trim removed 6 bases at V and 6 bases at J, leaving 6 bases unmatched. From germline, CDR1 is LNHDA and CDR2 SQIVND (reference sequence). The CDR3 has 16 residues. The CDR3, as DNA: TGTGCCAGTAGCGACCGGACTAGCGGGAGGGCCAATGAGCAGTTCTTC. Translation: CASSDRTSGRANEQFF.

This chain joins TRBV6-5 and TRBJ1-1; no clear D. V dropped 6 bases and J dropped 5 bases, with 16 bases sitting between them. This CDR3 is built from 14 residues. Per germline, CDR1 MNHEY and CDR2 SVGAGI. CDR3 residues: CASSYARVVTEAFF. CDR3 sequence (DNA): TGTGCCAGCAGCTACGCGAGGGTTGTGACTGAAGCTTTCTTT.

The J gene is TRBJ2-1, the V gene TRBV7-9, with D perhaps matching TRBD2 (5 bases). Germline V gene data show CDR1 as SEHNR and CDR2 as FQNEAQ (reference sequence). The germline V and J ends were trimmed by 4 bases and 4 bases, with 17 bases remaining between them. CDR3 length: 16 residues. The CDR3 loop is CASSYSGGYKYNEQFF. As DNA, the CDR3 is TGTGCCAGCAGCTACTCCGGCGGGTACAAATACAATGAGCAGTTCTTC.

This rearrangement joins TRBV27 to TRBJ2-2; unclear D gene. With 3 bases removed from V and 3 bases from J, the gap between germline ends came to 5 bases. Germline V gives CDR1 MNHEY, CDR2 SMNVEV (reference sequence). CDR3 length equals 13 residues. The CDR3 region is CASSFSDTGELFF. Written as DNA, the CDR3 is TGTGCCAGCAGTTTTTCGGACACCGGGGAGCTGTTTTTT.